The rows below give T cell receptor beta chains drawn from one sample of a study of blood T cell repertoires in COVID-19. Clones were read by immunoSEQ multiplex PCR, and TCRdb kept only the in-frame ones, dropping some. The sample consists of roughly 160,000 clones, around 90% of them appearing once. The specimen sequenced was peripheral blood. The source of these receptors is a woman over 75 with COVID-19, enrolled during active disease. CDR3s include the opening cysteine and the closing phenylalanine or tryptophan. D genes are given only for firm matches. Where a row states a size, it is once, few, many or the class of an expanded clone; other rows omit it.

d_gene | abundance | j_gene | v_gene | CDR3nt | CDR3aa
TRBD1 | - | TRBJ1-5 | TRBV19 | TGTGCCAGTAGTGTGACAGGGGACAATCAGCCCCAGCATTTT | CASSVTGDNQPQHF
TRBD1 | - | TRBJ2-2 | TRBV5-6 | TGTGCCAGCAGCTCATGGGACAGGGGGCGTGCCGGGGAGCTGTTTTTT | CASSSWDRGRAGELFF
- | - | TRBJ2-5 | TRBV5-1 | TGCGCCAGCAGCTTGCCCCTACCAGCAGGGGGGAGGGAGACCCAGTACTTC | CASSLPLPAGGRETQYF
TRBD2 | - | TRBJ2-3 | TRBV6-5 | TGTGCCAGCAGTTACGGGGGGGGGACAGATACGCAGTATTTT | CASSYGGGTDTQYF
TRBD2 | - | TRBJ2-3 | TRBV11-3 | TGTGCCAGCAGCTTAGGCGGGAGGGCCTCAGATACGCAGTATTTT | CASSLGGRASDTQYF
- | - | TRBJ1-1 | TRBV5-1 | TGCGCCAGCAGCTGGGGAGAAAACACTGAAGCTTTCTTT | CASSWGENTEAFF
- | - | TRBJ1-4 | TRBV7-2 | TGTGCCAGCAGCTTATACTTACAGACTAATGAAAAACTGTTTTTT | CASSLYLQTNEKLFF
TRBD2 | - | TRBJ2-5 | TRBV7-9 | TGTGCCAGCAGCTTAGCGGGGACTAGCGGGACGGGGGAGACCCAGTACTTC | CASSLAGTSGTGETQYF
- | - | TRBJ1-1 | TRBV3-1/TRBV3-2 | TGTGCCAGCAGCCAAGGGTGGGGAGCCCCAAACACTGAAGCTTTCTTT | CASSQGWGAPNTEAFF
- | - | TRBJ1-5 | TRBV7-2 | TGTGCCAGCAGCCCCCTGACACGGAATCAGCCCCAGCATTTT | CASSPLTRNQPQHF
- | - | TRBJ2-1 | TRBV4-3 | TGCGCCAGCAGCCACGTCATCGGCAATGAGCAGTTCTTC | CASSHVIGNEQFF
TRBD2 | - | TRBJ2-2 | TRBV5-4 | TGTGCCAGCAGCTTCGGACTAGCGGGGAACACCGGGGAGCTGTTTTTT | CASSFGLAGNTGELFF
- | once | TRBJ2-5 | TRBV28 | TGTGCCAGCAACCCTGGGGCAGGGAAGCAAGAGACCCAGTACTTC | CASNPGAGKQETQYF
- | once | TRBJ2-2 | TRBV2 | TGTGCCAGCAGTGAAGCCAGGAACACCGGGGAGCTGTTTTTT | CASSEARNTGELFF
- | - | TRBJ1-5 | TRBV27 | TGTGCCAGCAGTTTGCAGGGAAACAATCAGCCCCAGCATTTT | CASSLQGNNQPQHF
TRBD2 | - | TRBJ2-1 | TRBV11-2 | TGTGCCAGGGGGGGAGGGGAACCTGAGCAGTTCTTC | CARGGGEPEQFF
- | - | TRBJ2-4 | TRBV5-4 | TGTGCCAGCAGCGACGGGGGGCTAGCCAAAAACATTCAGTACTTC | CASSDGGLAKNIQYF